These 21 T cell receptor beta chains share one sample of origin, sequenced in a study of T-cell memory formation after mild COVID-19. TCRdb re-called the 5' RACE reads through MiXCR, storing one row per CDR3 protein. The table lists about 210,000 distinct CDR3 sequences, 10% to 13% of them singletons. Sample: PBMCs or a T cell subset sorted from them (not recorded which). These receptors all stem from a man aged 18-30 years who had mild COVID-19 (a few samples of this study predate the infection). Cell type and time point are not known.

The V and J genes are TRBV6-5 and TRBJ2-2; D tentatively reads TRBD1 or TRBD2 (5 bases each). V was shortened by 7 bases and J by 5 bases, with 14 bases between the two germline ends. This CDR3 region has 14 residues. Germline CDR1 MNHEY, CDR2 SVGAGI. CDR3 in amino acids: CASTKLGVTGELFF. CDR3 nucleotides: TGTGCCAGCACTAAGTTGGGGGTAACCGGGGAGCTGTTTTTT.

This clonotype showed up many times. This chain uses TRBV6-6 with TRBJ1-1; no clear D. With 8 bases removed from V and 3 bases from J, the gap between germline ends came to 10 bases. The CDR3 is 12 residues long. The germline CDR1 and CDR2 sequences are MNHNY and SVGAGI (reference sequence). CDR3 nucleotides: TGTGCCAGCCAGTGGGATTACACTGAAGCTTTCTTT. Translation: CASQWDYTEAFF.

This clonotype appeared a few times. The chain carries TRBV12-3 or TRBV12-4 and TRBJ2-1; possible D gene TRBD2, 6 bases. V dropped 2 bases and J dropped 9 bases, with 14 bases sitting between them. This CDR3 spans 14 amino acids. DNA for the CDR3: TGTGCCAGCAGTTTACGGGCGGAGGGCGGTGAGCAGTTCTTC. Protein product: CASSLRAEGGEQFF.

In its sample, this clonotype was seen a few times. The genes are TRBV2 and TRBJ2-3; D is uncertain. V was shortened by 1 base and J by 6 bases, with 11 bases between the two germline ends. The CDR3 runs 14 residues. CDR1 and CDR2 (germline): SNHLY, FYNNEI. The CDR3 bases are TGTGCCAGCAGTGAAGTGCCAGGATGGGATACGCAGTATTTT. Translating it yields CASSEVPGWDTQYF.

The chain is built from TRBV19 and TRBJ2-2; 8 nucleotides agree with TRBD1. CDR1 and CDR2 (germline): LNHDA, SQIVND (reference sequence). V shed 3 bases and J 4 bases; nucleotides not matched to a gene: 4. The CDR3 consists of 15 residues. CDR3 in amino acids: CASSMSRGPTGELFF. CDR3 DNA: TGTGCCAGTAGTATGAGCAGGGGGCCCACCGGGGAGCTGTTTTTT.

This clonotype has only a few counts. This chain connects TRBV14 to TRBJ1-3, with no clear D. Per the germline V gene, CDR1 is SGHDN and CDR2 is FVKESK. The CDR3 totals 13 residues. V gave up 5 bases and J gave up 5 bases, with 10 bases separating them. CDR3: CASSEVKRNTIYF. CDR3 in DNA: TGTGCCAGCAGCGAGGTCAAGCGAAACACCATATATTTT.

The gene calls are TRBV4-1 and TRBJ1-4; D remains ambiguous. Germline values: CDR1 MGHRA, CDR2 YSYEKL. With 8 bases removed from V and 8 bases from J, the gap between germline ends came to 18 bases. There are 14 residues in the CDR3. The CDR3 DNA sequence: TGCGCCAGCCGCGGGCTGGGGTTCGGGGAAAAACTGTTTTTT. The encoded protein is CASRGLGFGEKLFF.

This clonotype showed up just a few times. The V call is TRBV7-9, the J call TRBJ1-4; TRBD1 aligns across 7 bases. From germline, CDR1 is SEHNR and CDR2 FQNEAQ (reference sequence). The CDR3 contains 15 residues. The V gene end was trimmed by 2 bases and the J gene end by 7 bases; junction bases not matched to a gene: 7. The CDR3 DNA sequence: TGTGCCAGCAGCTTAAGCCGACAGGGACCTGAAAAACTGTTTTTT. Translated: CASSLSRQGPEKLFF.

This clonotype showed up many times. The chain links TRBV4-1 to TRBJ2-1, with TRBD2 matching over 10 bases. After removal of 4 bases from V and 0 bases from J, the junction contained 12 bases not matched to a gene. CDR1 and CDR2 from the germline V gene are MGHRA and YSYEKL. This CDR3 is 19 amino acids long. The CDR3 DNA follows: TGCGCCAGCAGCCCCCGTGATAGCGGGGGGTCTAGCTCCTACAATGAGCAGTTCTTC. It is translated as CASSPRDSGGSSSYNEQFF.

This clonotype was found a few times. This chain links TRBV18 with TRBJ2-6; 9 nucleotides line up with TRBD1. V gave up 1 base and J gave up 1 base; unmatched junction bases: 5. CDR3 length: 18 residues. The germline V gene encodes CDR1 KGHSH and CDR2 LQKENI. DNA for the CDR3: TGTGCCAGCTCACCACTAGGGACAGGGTCGTCTGGGGCCAACGTCCTGACTTTC. It specifies CASSPLGTGSSGANVLTF.

The CDR3 is CASSLANGTPQHF. The CDR3, as DNA: TGTGCCAGCAGTTTAGCAAACGGGACACCCCAGCATTTT. V gene TRBV12-3 or TRBV12-4 combines with J gene TRBJ1-5, with a possible D match to TRBD1 (6 bases). The CDR3 contains 13 residues. V lost 0 bases to trimming and J lost 10 bases, with 10 bases between them.

This clonotype was observed many times. The chain's CDR3 is CASSPQMNTEAFF. Written as DNA, the CDR3 is TGTGCCAGCAGTCCCCAGATGAACACTGAAGCTTTCTTT. V and J are TRBV12-3 or TRBV12-4 and TRBJ1-1; D remains ambiguous. The CDR3 has 13 amino acids. Trimming stripped 5 bases from V and 0 bases from J, with 7 bases between.

This rearrangement joins TRBV11-2 to TRBJ2-3, with 13 bases matching TRBD2. Germline V lookup: CDR1 SGHAT, CDR2 FQNNGV. Trimming took 3 bases from V and 0 from J; bases not matched to a gene: 6. This CDR3 region has 18 residues. The CDR3 coding sequence is TGTGCCAGCAGCTTCACCGGGACTAGCGGGGCTAGCACAGATACGCAGTATTTT. Protein sequence: CASSFTGTSGASTDTQYF.

The genes are TRBV9 and TRBJ1-6, with D uncertain. Germline-derived CDR1 and CDR2 are SGDLS and YYNGEE. The V gene lost 0 bases and the J gene lost 2 bases, with 6 bases spanning the gap. The CDR3 is 15 amino acids. The chain's CDR3 is CASSVGKAYNSPLHF. CDR3 coding DNA: TGTGCCAGCAGCGTAGGGAAGGCCTATAATTCACCCCTCCACTTT.

The chain is built from TRBV10-3 and TRBJ2-7; TRBD2 agrees at 8 bases. Germline V lookup: CDR1 ENHRY, CDR2 SYGVKD. Unmatched junction bases numbered 8, after V lost 6 bases and J lost 4 bases. The CDR3 contains 14 residues. The CDR3 bases are TGTGCCATCAGGCCGGGAGGGAGAGTATACGAGCAGTACTTC. Translated, it gives CAIRPGGRVYEQYF.

This clonotype was observed once. The chain is built from TRBV7-2 and TRBJ1-1, with D unresolved. The V gene lost 4 bases and the J gene lost 5 bases, with 8 bases spanning the gap. The CDR3 covers 12 residues. CDR1 SGHTA and CDR2 FQGNSA come from the germline V gene. CDR3 nucleotide sequence: TGTGCCAGCAGCTACGAATGGACTGAAGCTTTCTTT. Its protein is CASSYEWTEAFF.

This clonotype was counted many times. The rearrangement uses TRBV29-1 and TRBJ2-5; D is unresolved. The germline V and J ends were trimmed by 3 bases and 5 bases, with 13 bases remaining between them. Germline V gene sequence: CDR1 SQVTM, CDR2 ANQGSEA. The CDR3 is made up of 13 amino acids. CDR3 coding DNA: TGCAGCGTTGAGCTAAACCTCCGGGAGACCCAGTACTTC. Its protein product is CSVELNLRETQYF.

This clonotype has more than one count but fewer than ten. J is TRBJ2-5 and V is TRBV5-1, with TRBD2 matching over 13 bases. The CDR3 is 16 amino acids. The germline V gene encodes CDR1 SGHRS and CDR2 YFSETQ. J lost 5 bases, V lost 2 bases, and 6 bases had no gene match. CDR3 sequence reads: CASSFGLAGAVETQYF. CDR3 bases: TGCGCCAGCAGCTTCGGACTAGCGGGGGCGGTTGAGACCCAGTACTTC.

This clonotype was seen only a few times. The chain joins TRBV20-1 to TRBJ2-3; D is undetermined. Germline V gene sequence: CDR1 DFQATT, CDR2 SNEGSKA (reference sequence). V dropped 5 bases and J dropped 2 bases, with 14 bases sitting between them. CDR3 length: 14 amino acids. CDR3: CSAPKSSTTDTQYF. CDR3 DNA: TGCAGTGCTCCCAAGTCGAGCACCACAGATACGCAGTATTTT.

In this sample, this clonotype turned up many times. CDR3 in DNA: TGTGCCAGCTCAATCTCGACAGGGTTCGCCGGGGAGCTGTTTTTT. It translates to CASSISTGFAGELFF. J is TRBJ2-2 and V is TRBV18; 7 positions agree with TRBD1. V dropped 5 bases and J dropped 6; count of bases not matched to a gene: 9. The V gene's germline CDR1 is KGHSH and CDR2 LQKENI. The CDR3 has 15 amino acids.

This chain links TRBV5-1 with TRBJ1-1, with a weak D call TRBD1 (6 bases). Trimming left V 0 bases short and J 7 bases short, with 16 bases between. The CDR3 spans 15 residues. Germline V gene sequence: CDR1 SGHRS, CDR2 YFSETQ. DNA for the CDR3: TGCGCCAGCAGCTTGGTGGCGGCAGGGGACATTGAAGCTTTCTTT. As protein: CASSLVAAGDIEAFF.